This passage covers 14 T cell receptor beta chains from one sample sequenced in a study of human thymus T cells. Using immunoSEQ multiplex PCR, the repertoire was profiled, and TCRdb retains in-frame clones only, with some absent. The sample has about 60,000 clones; over 85% are singletons. The sequencing input was blood. These receptors came from a boy under two years old with a congenital heart defect but otherwise immunologically healthy.

V is TRBV7-2 and J is TRBJ1-2, with TRBD1 matching 7 bases. Per the germline V gene, CDR1 is SGHTA and CDR2 is FQGNSA. V was pared by 3 bases and J by 1 base, with 8 bases of the junction left unmatched. This CDR3 has 16 residues. The CDR3 loop is CASSFDRTGLNYGYTF. The DNA for the CDR3 is TGTGCCAGCAGCTTCGACCGGACAGGCCTTAACTATGGCTACACCTTC.

The chain links TRBV5-4 to TRBJ1-3, with unresolved D. Germline V CDR1 and CDR2: SGHNT, YYREEE (reference sequence). Trimming shortened V by 2 bases and J by 3 bases, and 3 bases separated the two germline ends. CDR3 length equals 12 residues. CDR3 nucleotide sequence: TGTGCCAGCAGCTTAGGTGGAAACACCATATATTTT. This gives the protein CASSLGGNTIYF.

This chain links TRBV28 with TRBJ1-3; D gene unclear. The length of the CDR3 is 16 residues. V was pared by 5 bases and J by 2 bases, with 16 bases between. Germline V lookup: CDR1 MDHEN, CDR2 SYDVKM. CDR3 nucleotides: TGTGCCAGCAGTCCTCGGGTGAGAGGGACTGGAAACACCATATATTTT. Its translation: CASSPRVRGTGNTIYF.

The DNA for the CDR3 is TGTGCCAGCAGCTTCCCTCCTACTAGCACAGATACGCAGTATTTT. Translating it yields CASSFPPTSTDTQYF. The rearrangement links TRBV5-4 to TRBJ2-3, with D hard to call. V lost 2 bases, J lost 0 bases, and 10 bases lay in between. The CDR3 sequence is 15 residues long. Germline V gives CDR1 SGHNT, CDR2 YYREEE (reference sequence).

The chain couples TRBV7-9 to TRBJ2-1; D unclear. Germline lookup yields CDR1 SEHNR and CDR2 FQNEAQ (reference sequence). Trimming cost V 4 bases and J 10 bases, with 8 bases left between them. The CDR3 runs 11 residues. In DNA form, the CDR3 reads TGTGCCAGCAGCTACCAACTAGAGCAGTTCTTC. It codes for CASSYQLEQFF.

The chain joins TRBV7-2 to TRBJ1-2; 7 bases are shared with TRBD1. CDR3 length: 13 amino acids. Unmatched junction bases numbered 7, after V lost 5 bases and J lost 7 bases. Germline-derived CDR1 and CDR2 are SGHTA and FQGNSA. The CDR3 DNA is TGTGCCAGCAGCCGACGCACAGGGGTTGGCTACACCTTC. Amino acids: CASSRRTGVGYTF.

This chain uses TRBV7-9 with TRBJ1-1; 7 positions agree with TRBD1. The CDR3 is made up of 11 amino acids. With V trimmed by 5 bases and J by 9 bases, 3 bases remained unmatched. Germline lookup yields CDR1 SEHNR and CDR2 FQNEAQ (reference sequence). CDR3 in amino acids: CASSRGQQAFF. CDR3 in DNA: TGTGCCAGCAGCCGGGGACAGCAAGCTTTCTTT.

The chain couples TRBV7-9 to TRBJ2-7; a weak D match, TRBD1 (5 bases). The V end was cut by 4 bases, the J end by 0 bases, with 7 bases between. Germline values: CDR1 SEHNR, CDR2 FQNEAQ (reference sequence). The CDR3 contains 13 residues. The CDR3 coding sequence is TGTGCCAGCAGCTCAGGGTTCTCCTACGAGCAGTACTTC. Translating gives CASSSGFSYEQYF.

The J gene is TRBJ2-7, the V gene TRBV28; D unclear. The germline V gene encodes CDR1 MDHEN and CDR2 SYDVKM. The CDR3 runs to 12 residues. V was cut by 4 bases and J by 0 bases, with 4 bases left in between. CDR3 region: CASSSSSYEQYF. The CDR3 nucleotides are TGTGCCAGCAGTTCGAGCTCCTACGAGCAGTACTTC.

The chain joins TRBV7-9 to TRBJ2-4; either TRBD1 or TRBD2 may supply D (5 bases each). CDR1 SEHNR and CDR2 FQNEAQ come from the germline V gene (reference sequence). V was shortened by 4 bases and J by 0 bases, with 10 bases between the two germline ends. The CDR3 sequence is 15 residues long. CDR3 bases: TGTGCCAGCAGCTCACTGGGGACAGCCAAAAACATTCAGTACTTC. The encoded protein is CASSSLGTAKNIQYF. Together with reference TRBV7-9 and TRBJ2-4, the CDR3 gives the full variable domain: DTGVSQNPRHKITKRGQNVTFRCDPISEHNRLYWYRQTLGQGPEFLTYFQNEAQLEKSRLLSDRFSAERPKGSFSTLEIQRTEQGDSAMYLCASSSLGTAKNIQYFGAGTRLSVL.

V is TRBV5-6 and J is TRBJ2-1; D remains ambiguous. Trimming cost V 7 bases and J 10 bases, with 3 bases left between them. CDR1 is SGHDT and CDR2 is YYEEEE in the germline V gene. The CDR3 sequence is 8 residues long. CDR3 sequence (DNA): TGTGCCAGCCCAGAGCAGTTCTTC. Protein: CASPEQFF.

The rearrangement joins TRBV6-1 to TRBJ1-4; 10 nucleotides agree with TRBD1. V lost 2 bases to trimming and J lost 7 bases; unmatched junction nucleotides: 4. CDR3 size: 15 residues. Germline CDR1 reads MNHNS; CDR2 reads SASEGT. CDR3 residues: CASSEPRDRGEKLFF. The CDR3 region has the DNA TGTGCCAGCAGTGAACCCCGGGACAGGGGTGAAAAACTGTTTTTT.

The chain combines TRBV28 with TRBJ2-1; D unresolved. CDR1 and CDR2 from the germline V gene are MDHEN and SYDVKM. CDR3 size: 15 residues. V was pared by 3 bases and J by 5 bases, with 14 bases between. In DNA, the CDR3 is TGTGCCAGCAGTTTTGACGGACGGCCTAACAATGAGCAGTTCTTC. This encodes CASSFDGRPNNEQFF.

The rearrangement links TRBV28 to TRBJ2-1, with D hard to call. V was shortened by 1 base and J by 9 bases, with 7 bases between the two germline ends. The CDR3 consists of 12 residues. Germline loops: CDR1 MDHEN, CDR2 SYDVKM. This chain's CDR3 is CASSLFSGEQFF. As DNA, the CDR3 is TGTGCCAGCAGTTTATTCTCTGGTGAGCAGTTCTTC. Using reference TRBV28 and TRBJ2-1 for the parts outside the CDR3, the full variable domain is DVKVTQSSRYLVKRTGEKVFLECVQDMDHENMFWYRQDPGLGLRLIYFSYDVKMKEKGDIPEGYSVSREKKERFSLILESASTNQTSMYLCASSLFSGEQFFGPGTRLTVL.